The 21 T cell receptor beta chains below all came from one sample that was sequenced in a study of shared T cell receptors in the human thymus. Sequencing used immunoSEQ multiplex PCR; TCRdb keeps in-frame clones, though not all of them. The sample carries roughly 710,000 clones, roughly 88% recorded once. The same data also contributed to another study, on human thymus T cells.

What was sequenced was thymocytes. The receptors originated from a girl in the first two years of life with a congenital heart defect.

This chain links TRBV5-1 with TRBJ2-6, with D possibly TRBD2 on 7 matching bases. With 0 bases removed from V and 0 bases from J, the gap between germline ends came to 13 bases. Germline V lookup: CDR1 SGHRS, CDR2 YFSETQ. This CDR3 is 18 amino acids long. The CDR3 coding sequence is TGCGCCAGCAGCTTGGTAGGGGGGGATAGCTCTGGGGCCAACGTCCTGACTTTC. It is translated as CASSLVGGDSSGANVLTF.

The chain combines TRBV19 with TRBJ1-2; 12 nucleotides line up with TRBD1. The CDR3 length is 17 residues. The germline gives CDR1 LNHDA, CDR2 SQIVND (reference sequence). The J segment lost 2 bases and the V segment lost 6 bases, leaving 10 bases of the junction unmatched. The CDR3, as DNA: TGTGCCAGTAGGACCCGGGACAGGGGGCGGTCAAACTATGGCTACACCTTC. This encodes CASRTRDRGRSNYGYTF.

The J gene is TRBJ2-1, the V gene TRBV5-4; D is uncertain. This CDR3 region has 16 residues. Deletions cut 2 bases from V and 0 bases from J, with 12 bases between. Germline CDR1 reads SGHNT; CDR2 reads YYREEE (reference sequence). CDR3 in amino acids: CASSFSPRSSYNEQFF. For the CDR3, the DNA is TGTGCCAGCAGCTTTTCCCCGCGGAGCTCCTACAATGAGCAGTTCTTC.

V usage is TRBV28 and J usage is TRBJ2-7; D is ambiguous. Trimming cost V 5 bases and J 3 bases, with 17 bases left between them. CDR1 is MDHEN, CDR2 SYDVKM, per germline. The CDR3 covers 15 residues. CDR3 region: CASSLRPTEFYEQYF. Written as DNA, the CDR3 is TGTGCCAGCAGTCTTCGCCCGACTGAGTTCTACGAGCAGTACTTC.

This chain joins TRBV19 and TRBJ1-1, with a weak D call TRBD1 (5 bases). Germline V gene sequence: CDR1 LNHDA, CDR2 SQIVND (reference sequence). The CDR3 has 13 residues. V was cut by 7 bases and J by 7 bases, with 16 bases left in between. The CDR3 region is CASTPGQGNEAFF. The CDR3 coding sequence is TGTGCCAGTACCCCTGGCCAGGGTAATGAAGCTTTCTTT.

The chain carries TRBV7-8 and TRBJ2-6, with a possible D match to TRBD1 (6 bases). The V gene's germline CDR1 is SGHVS and CDR2 FQNEAQ. V lost 7 bases to trimming and J lost 0 bases, with 22 bases between them. The CDR3 spans 19 residues. CDR3 region: CASTPTTQGTYSGANVLTF. DNA of the CDR3: TGTGCCAGCACCCCCACGACTCAGGGGACCTACTCTGGGGCCAACGTCCTGACTTTC.

The CDR3 sequence: CASNLQGAHSPLHF. The DNA of the CDR3 is TGTGCCAGCAACCTACAGGGGGCGCATTCACCCCTCCACTTT. The chain carries TRBV6-1 and TRBJ1-6, with TRBD1 matching 9 bases. In germline, CDR1 is MNHNS, CDR2 SASEGT. This CDR3 region has 14 residues. The V gene end was trimmed by 7 bases and the J gene end by 8 bases; junction bases not matched to a gene: 6.

CDR3 sequence (DNA): TGTGCCAGCAGTTTAGGCCATGGCTACACCTTC. Its protein product is CASSLGHGYTF. The J gene is TRBJ1-2, the V gene TRBV28, with D uncertain. CDR3 length: 11 amino acids. V dropped 2 bases and J dropped 6 bases, with 4 bases sitting between them. The germline CDR1 and CDR2 sequences are MDHEN and SYDVKM.

Worth noting for this clone: Other DNA variants within this sample encode the same CDR3. The gene calls are TRBV7-9 and TRBJ1-1; weak D call: TRBD1 (5 bases). The CDR3 covers 14 residues. The germline V gene has CDR1 SEHNR and CDR2 FQNEAQ (reference sequence). The V and J ends lost 3 bases and 4 bases respectively, with 12 bases between them. CDR3 amino acids: CASSLGGGGTEAFF. The CDR3 DNA is TGTGCCAGCAGCTTGGGGGGTGGGGGCACTGAAGCTTTCTTT.

The chain joins TRBV4-1 to TRBJ2-1, with 8 bases that match TRBD2. There are 16 residues in the CDR3. V lost 4 bases and J lost 8; bases outside the gene matches: 13. The germline gives CDR1 MGHRA, CDR2 YSYEKL. The CDR3 DNA reads as TGCGCCAGCAGCCTCGGGCGGGGCGGGGGGATCTATGAGCAGTTCTTC. As protein: CASSLGRGGGIYEQFF.

The V and J genes are TRBV27 and TRBJ1-5; D might be TRBD1 (6 bases). The CDR3 is 17 residues long. Per germline, CDR1 MNHEY and CDR2 SMNVEV (reference sequence). V lost 6 bases to trimming and J lost 9 bases, with 27 bases between them. CDR3 DNA sequence: TGTGCCAGCAGCCCATCCGGAGTCCCAGGGGCTGGGACGCCCCAGCATTTT. It specifies CASSPSGVPGAGTPQHF.

The rearrangement uses TRBV5-4 and TRBJ1-2, with 7 nucleotides matching TRBD1. V shed 1 base and J 4 bases; nucleotides not matched to a gene: 10. CDR1 SGHNT and CDR2 YYREEE come from the germline V gene (reference sequence). The CDR3 covers 16 residues. The CDR3 loop reads CASSLRQGPKPYGYTF. CDR3 DNA sequence: TGTGCCAGCAGCTTGCGACAGGGCCCCAAACCCTATGGCTACACCTTC.

This clone was detected only once. The chain is built from TRBV19 and TRBJ1-2; TRBD1 matches 9 bases. This CDR3 has 13 residues. V shed 6 bases and J 6 bases; nucleotides not matched to a gene: 5. Germline assignment: CDR1 LNHDA and CDR2 SQIVND (reference sequence). CDR3 protein: CASRPQGADGYTF. The CDR3 DNA is TGTGCCAGTAGACCACAGGGGGCGGATGGCTACACCTTC.

The chain uses TRBV2 and TRBJ2-1; D perhaps matches TRBD2 (6 bases). Germline V gene data show CDR1 as SNHLY and CDR2 as FYNNEI. CDR3 length: 14 amino acids. V shed 8 bases and J shed 3 bases, with 14 bases lying between them. The CDR3 coding sequence is TGTGCCAGCCGCCGGTTGCGGGGCTACAATGAGCAGTTCTTC. Its protein product is CASRRLRGYNEQFF.

This clone was counted once. The chain recombines TRBV11-2 with TRBJ1-2; the D is unclear. The V and J ends lost 5 bases and 4 bases respectively, with 14 bases between them. Germline lookup yields CDR1 SGHAT and CDR2 FQNNGV. The CDR3 is made up of 14 amino acids. The DNA of the CDR3 is TGTGCCAGCAGCCTTCTAGGATCTCTCTATGGCTACACCTTC. Its translation: CASSLLGSLYGYTF. Full variable domain (remainder filled in from reference TRBV11-2 and TRBJ1-2): EAGVAQSPRYKIIEKRQSVAFWCNPISGHATLYWYQQILGQGPKLLIQFQNNGVVDDSQLPKDRFSAERLKGVDSTLKIQPAKLEDSAVYLCASSLLGSLYGYTFGSGTRLTVV.

The chain recombines TRBV5-1 with TRBJ1-2; 8 bases are shared with TRBD1. The CDR3 has 15 residues. V lost 3 bases and J lost 6; bases outside the gene matches: 10. Germline loops: CDR1 SGHRS, CDR2 YFSETQ. CDR3 sequence: CASSWLQGEENGYTF. Written as DNA, the CDR3 is TGCGCCAGCAGCTGGTTACAGGGGGAAGAGAATGGCTACACCTTC.

The chain uses TRBV5-6 and TRBJ1-6; D is uncertain. V was pared by 0 bases and J by 8 bases, with 12 bases between. CDR3 length: 15 amino acids. Germline values: CDR1 SGHDT, CDR2 YYEEEE. CDR3 region: CASSLGAGSDSPLHF. The CDR3 coding sequence is TGTGCCAGCAGCTTGGGGGCGGGGTCGGATTCACCCCTCCACTTT.

The chain recombines TRBV5-1 with TRBJ1-1, with D possibly TRBD1 on 6 matching bases. Germline V gives CDR1 SGHRS, CDR2 YFSETQ. The CDR3 runs 17 residues. Trimming took off 3 bases at V and 4 bases at J, with 22 bases between the two ends. CDR3 region: CASSWERSGRGCTEAFF. The CDR3 DNA follows: TGCGCCAGCAGCTGGGAGAGGTCGGGCAGGGGCTGCACTGAAGCTTTCTTT.

V and J are TRBV5-5 and TRBJ2-5, with D perhaps matching TRBD2 (6 bases). Trimming took off 3 bases at V and 2 bases at J, with 17 bases between the two ends. This CDR3 is 16 amino acids long. Germline-derived CDR1 and CDR2 are SGHKS and YYEKEE (reference sequence). The CDR3 DNA is TGTGCCAGCAGCTGGTCAGCGCGGGGAAATCAAGAGACCCAGTACTTC. Amino acids: CASSWSARGNQETQYF.

J is TRBJ1-4 and V is TRBV20-1; D is undetermined. The V gene's germline CDR1 is DFQATT and CDR2 SNEGSKA (reference sequence). The CDR3 runs 11 residues. V lost 3 bases and J lost 8, with 7 bases in between. CDR3 region: CSASIGEKLFF. Written as DNA, the CDR3 is TGCAGTGCTAGTATCGGGGAAAAACTGTTTTTT.

The sample holds a few counts of this clone. The gene calls are TRBV5-4 and TRBJ2-5; perhaps TRBD1 as D (6 bases). The CDR3 is 13 residues long. Germline CDR1 is SGHNT and CDR2 is YYREEE (reference sequence). V lost 5 bases and J 2 bases, leaving 10 bases between the germline ends. The CDR3 region has the DNA TGTGCCAGCAGAGCGGACAGTCAAGAGACCCAGTACTTC. This sequence encodes CASRADSQETQYF.